Listed here is a single T cell receptor (beta chain). What it binds is unknown. These data belong to a study of beta chain features in type 1 diabetes. Overall study results and limits: Moderate yet significant TCRB CDR3 shortening was seen in Type 1 diabetes patients in all four CD4+ subsets. A greater similarity of naive, central memory and Treg TCRB repertoires was seen among patients than among healthy donors.

The authors took one heparinised blood draw, averaging about 120 mL, from each donor. By way of CD45RO/CCR7/CD25/CD127/CD95/CD27, the CD4+ regulatory, stem cell-like memory, central memory and naive cells were sorted. The entirety of the isolated RNA underwent reverse transcription, so expressed TCRB transcripts were sequenced. Clones were read by immunoSEQ multiplex PCR, and TCRdb kept only the in-frame ones, dropping some. The table lists about 30,000 clones, around 54% of them singletons. Losses at the gene ends were 6 bases for V and 1 base for J; bases not matched to a gene: 8. CDR3 length: 16 residues. The germline gives CDR1 SNHLY, CDR2 FYNNEI.

Sequenced material: Tregs from blood. This chain links TRBV2 with TRBJ2-3; 9 nucleotides match TRBD1. The sequence derives from a woman aged 18 to 35 with type 1 diabetes. The CDR3 bases are TGTGCCAGCAGGGACAGGGGATCTCCTCGCACAGATACGCAGTATTTT. Translated: CASRDRGSPRTDTQYF.